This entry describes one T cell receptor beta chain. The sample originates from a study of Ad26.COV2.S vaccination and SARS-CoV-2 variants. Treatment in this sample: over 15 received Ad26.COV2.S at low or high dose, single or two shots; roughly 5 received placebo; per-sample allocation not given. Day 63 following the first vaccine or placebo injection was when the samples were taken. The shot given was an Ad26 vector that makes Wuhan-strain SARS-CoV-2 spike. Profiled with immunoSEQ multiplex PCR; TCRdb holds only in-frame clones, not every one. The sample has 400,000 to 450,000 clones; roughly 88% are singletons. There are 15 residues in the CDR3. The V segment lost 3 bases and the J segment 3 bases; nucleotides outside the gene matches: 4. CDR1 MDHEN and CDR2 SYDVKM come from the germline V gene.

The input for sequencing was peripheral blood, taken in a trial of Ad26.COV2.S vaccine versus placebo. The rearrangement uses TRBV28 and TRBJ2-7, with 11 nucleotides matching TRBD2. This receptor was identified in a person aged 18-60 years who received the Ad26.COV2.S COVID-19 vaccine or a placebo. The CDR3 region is CASSFRTSGYYEQYF. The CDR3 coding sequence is TGTGCCAGCAGTTTCCGGACTAGCGGGTACTACGAGCAGTACTTC.